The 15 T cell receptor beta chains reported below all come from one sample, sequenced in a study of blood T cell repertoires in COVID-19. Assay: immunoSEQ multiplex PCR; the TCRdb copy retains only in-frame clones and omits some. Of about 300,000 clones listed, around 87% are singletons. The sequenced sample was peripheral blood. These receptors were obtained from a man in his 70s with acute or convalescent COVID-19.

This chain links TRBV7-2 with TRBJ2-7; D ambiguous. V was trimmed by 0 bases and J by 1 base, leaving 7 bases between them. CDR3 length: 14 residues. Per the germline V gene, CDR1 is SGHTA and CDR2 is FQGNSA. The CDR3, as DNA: TGTGCCAGCAGCTTAGCCCCGCTATCCTACGAGCAGTACTTC. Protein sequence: CASSLAPLSYEQYF. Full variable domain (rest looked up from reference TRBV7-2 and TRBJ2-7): GAGVSQSPSNKVTEKGKDVELRCDPISGHTALYWYRQSLGQGLEFLIYFQGNSAPDKSGLPSDRFSAERTGGSVSTLTIQRTQQEDSAVYLCASSLAPLSYEQYFGPGTRLTVT.

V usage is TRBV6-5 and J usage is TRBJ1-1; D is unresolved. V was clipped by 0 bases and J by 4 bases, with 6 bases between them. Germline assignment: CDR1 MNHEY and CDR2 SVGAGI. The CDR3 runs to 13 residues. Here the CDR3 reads CASSYSTGTEAFF. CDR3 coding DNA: TGTGCCAGCAGTTACTCGACGGGCACTGAAGCTTTCTTT.

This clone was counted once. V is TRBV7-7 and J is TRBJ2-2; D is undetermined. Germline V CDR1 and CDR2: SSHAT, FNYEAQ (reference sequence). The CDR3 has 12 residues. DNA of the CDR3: TGTGCTCTCTCGGGGAACACCGGGGAGCTGTTTTTT. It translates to CALSGNTGELFF.

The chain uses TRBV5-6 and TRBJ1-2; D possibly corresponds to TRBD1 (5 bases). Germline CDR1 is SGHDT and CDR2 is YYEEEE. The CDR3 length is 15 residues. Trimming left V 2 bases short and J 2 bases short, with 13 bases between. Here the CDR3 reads CASSLPGTTNYGYTF. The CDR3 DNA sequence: TGTGCCAGCAGCTTACCCGGGACTACCAACTATGGCTACACCTTC.

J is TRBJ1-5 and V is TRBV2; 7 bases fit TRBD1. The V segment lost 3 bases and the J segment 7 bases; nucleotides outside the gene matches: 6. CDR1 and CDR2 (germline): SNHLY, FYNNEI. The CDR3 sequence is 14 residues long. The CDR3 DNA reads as TGTGCCAGCAGTGATGAGGGGGCCTACCAGCCCCAGCATTTT. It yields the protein CASSDEGAYQPQHF.

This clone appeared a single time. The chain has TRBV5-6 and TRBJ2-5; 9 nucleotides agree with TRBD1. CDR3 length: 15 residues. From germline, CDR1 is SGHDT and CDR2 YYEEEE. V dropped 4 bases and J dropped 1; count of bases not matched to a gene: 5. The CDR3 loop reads CASSPGTGSQETQYF. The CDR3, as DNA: TGTGCCAGCAGCCCCGGGACAGGGTCCCAAGAGACCCAGTACTTC. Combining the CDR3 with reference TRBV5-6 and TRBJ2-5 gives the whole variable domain DAGVTQSPTHLIKTRGQQVTLRCSPKSGHDTVSWYQQALGQGPQFIFQYYEEEERQRGNFPDRFSGHQFPNYSSELNVNALLLGDSALYLCASSPGTGSQETQYFGPGTRLLVL.

CDR3 in DNA: TGTGCCAGCAGCGATGGTGGGGCCAACTATGGCTACACCTTC. This encodes CASSDGGANYGYTF. The chain combines TRBV6-5 with TRBJ1-2; D might be TRBD1 (5 bases). The length of the CDR3 is 14 residues. The V end was cut by 6 bases, the J end by 2 bases, with 13 bases between. Germline V gives CDR1 MNHEY, CDR2 SVGAGI.

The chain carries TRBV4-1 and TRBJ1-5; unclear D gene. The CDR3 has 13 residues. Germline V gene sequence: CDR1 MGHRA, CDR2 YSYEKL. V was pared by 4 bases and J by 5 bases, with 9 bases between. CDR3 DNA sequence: TGCGCCAGCAGCCTCGGAGCGGATCAGCCCCAGCATTTT. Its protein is CASSLGADQPQHF.

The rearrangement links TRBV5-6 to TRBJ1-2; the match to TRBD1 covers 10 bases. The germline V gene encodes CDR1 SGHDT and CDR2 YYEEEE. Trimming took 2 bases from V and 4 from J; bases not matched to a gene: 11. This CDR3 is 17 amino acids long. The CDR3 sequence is CASSLGTGVKTLYGYTF. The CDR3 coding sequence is TGTGCCAGCAGCTTAGGGACAGGGGTTAAGACCCTCTATGGCTACACCTTC.

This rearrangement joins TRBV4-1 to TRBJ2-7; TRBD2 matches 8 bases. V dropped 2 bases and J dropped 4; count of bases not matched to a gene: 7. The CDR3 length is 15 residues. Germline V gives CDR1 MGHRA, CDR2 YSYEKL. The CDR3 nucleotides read TGCGCCAGCAGCCAACAATCTAGCGGGTCTTACGAGCAGTACTTC. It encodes CASSQQSSGSYEQYF.

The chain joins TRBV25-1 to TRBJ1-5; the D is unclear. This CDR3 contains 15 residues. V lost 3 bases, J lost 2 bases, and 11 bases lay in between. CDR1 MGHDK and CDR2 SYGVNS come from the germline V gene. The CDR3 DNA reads TGTGCCAGCAGTGAGAGCACCGTGGGCAATCAGCCCCAGCATTTT. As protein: CASSESTVGNQPQHF.

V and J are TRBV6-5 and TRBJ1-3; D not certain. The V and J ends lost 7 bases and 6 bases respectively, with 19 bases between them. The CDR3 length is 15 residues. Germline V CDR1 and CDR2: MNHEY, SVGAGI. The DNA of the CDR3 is TGTGCCAGCACCCCATACCCCGGGGTGGAAAACACCATATATTTT. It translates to CASTPYPGVENTIYF.

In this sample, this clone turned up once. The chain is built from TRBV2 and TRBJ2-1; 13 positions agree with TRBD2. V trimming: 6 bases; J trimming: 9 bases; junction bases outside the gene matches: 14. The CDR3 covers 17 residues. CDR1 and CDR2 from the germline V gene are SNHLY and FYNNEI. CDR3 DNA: TGTGCCAGCAGGAACAGGGTTTCTGGACTAGCGGGAGTTGAGCAGTTCTTC. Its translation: CASRNRVSGLAGVEQFF.

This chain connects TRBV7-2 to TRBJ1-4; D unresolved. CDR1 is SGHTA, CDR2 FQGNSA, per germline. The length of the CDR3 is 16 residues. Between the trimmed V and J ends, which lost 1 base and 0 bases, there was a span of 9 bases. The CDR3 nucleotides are TGTGCCAGCAGCTTAGTGCGGACTGCAACTAATGAAAAACTGTTTTTT. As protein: CASSLVRTATNEKLFF.

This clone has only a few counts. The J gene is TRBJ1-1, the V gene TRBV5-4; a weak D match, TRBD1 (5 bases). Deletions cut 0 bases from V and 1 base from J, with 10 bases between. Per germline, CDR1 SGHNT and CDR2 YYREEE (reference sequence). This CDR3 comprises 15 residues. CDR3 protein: CASSLVARGNTEAFF. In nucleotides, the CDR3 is TGTGCCAGCAGCTTGGTCGCTAGGGGGAACACTGAAGCTTTCTTT.